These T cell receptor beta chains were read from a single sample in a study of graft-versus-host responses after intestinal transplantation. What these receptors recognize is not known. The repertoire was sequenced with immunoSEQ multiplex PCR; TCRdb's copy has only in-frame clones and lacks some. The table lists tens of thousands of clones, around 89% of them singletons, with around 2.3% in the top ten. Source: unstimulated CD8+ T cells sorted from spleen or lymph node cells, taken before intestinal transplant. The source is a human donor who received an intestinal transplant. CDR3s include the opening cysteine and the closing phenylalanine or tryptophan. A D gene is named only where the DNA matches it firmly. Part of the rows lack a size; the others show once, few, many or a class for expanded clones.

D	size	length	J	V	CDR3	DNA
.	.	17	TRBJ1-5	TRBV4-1	CASSQEPWGVENQPQHF	TGCGCCAGCAGCCAAGAACCGTGGGGCGTTGAAAATCAGCCCCAGCATTTT
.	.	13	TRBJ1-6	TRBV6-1	CASSMMANSPLHF	TGTGCCAGCAGCATGATGGCTAATTCACCCCTCCACTTT
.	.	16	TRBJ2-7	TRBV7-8	CASSFRLVKGTYEQYF	TGTGCCAGCAGCTTCAGACTAGTAAAGGGGACCTACGAGCAGTACTTC
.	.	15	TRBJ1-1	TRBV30	CAWASPTGTSTEAFF	TGTGCCTGGGCCTCACCTACCGGGACATCTACTGAAGCTTTCTTT
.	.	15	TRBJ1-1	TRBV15	CATSRRLGRYTEAFF	TGTGCCACCAGCAGGCGACTGGGGAGGTACACTGAAGCTTTCTTT
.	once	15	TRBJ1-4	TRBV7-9	CASSRPQGPNEKLFF	TGTGCCAGCAGCCGCCCACAGGGCCCTAATGAAAAACTGTTTTTT
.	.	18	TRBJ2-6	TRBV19	CASSIARGHRSGANVLTF	TGTGCCAGTAGTATAGCCCGGGGACACCGCTCTGGGGCCAACGTCCTGACTTTC
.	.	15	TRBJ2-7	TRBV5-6	CASSLGGRGNYEQYF	TGTGCCAGCAGCTTGGGGGGAAGGGGAAACTACGAGCAGTACTTC
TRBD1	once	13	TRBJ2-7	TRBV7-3	CASSYGTGAEQYF	TGTGCCAGCAGCTACGGGACAGGGGCCGAGCAGTACTTC
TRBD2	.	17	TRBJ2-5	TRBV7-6	CASSPSVGGGTQETQYF	TGTGCCAGCAGCCCGTCCGTCGGCGGGGGTACCCAAGAGACCCAGTACTTC
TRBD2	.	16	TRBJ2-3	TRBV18	CASYPTSGLGTDTQYF	TGTGCCAGCTACCCGACTAGCGGCCTAGGGACAGATACGCAGTATTTT
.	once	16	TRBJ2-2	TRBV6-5	CASSYLTPPDTGELFF	TGTGCCAGCAGTTATCTGACTCCCCCAGACACCGGGGAGCTGTTTTTT
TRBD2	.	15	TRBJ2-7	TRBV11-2	CASSPLAGGGYEQYF	TGTGCCAGCAGCCCCTTGGCGGGAGGAGGATACGAGCAGTACTTC
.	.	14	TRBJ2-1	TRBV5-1	CASSLGAVYNEQFF	TGCGCCAGCAGCTTGGGGGCCGTATACAATGAGCAGTTCTTC
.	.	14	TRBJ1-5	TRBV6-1	CASTLGQSYQPQHF	TGTGCCAGCACCCTCGGACAGAGCTATCAGCCCCAGCATTTT
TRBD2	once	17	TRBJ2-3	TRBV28	CASSFPTSGPSTDTQYF	TGTGCCAGCAGTTTCCCGACTAGCGGGCCTAGTACAGATACGCAGTATTTT
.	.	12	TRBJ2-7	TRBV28	CASSPGLLEQYF	TGTGCCAGCAGTCCGGGACTTCTCGAGCAGTACTTC
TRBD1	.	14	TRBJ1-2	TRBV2	CASTGTGISYGYTF	TGTGCCAGCACTGGGACAGGTATCTCCTATGGCTACACCTTC
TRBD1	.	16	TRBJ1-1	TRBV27	CASSSHPGQGTTEAFF	TGTGCCAGCAGTTCGCATCCGGGACAGGGGACCACTGAAGCTTTCTTT
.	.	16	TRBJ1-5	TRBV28	CASSLEGADSNQPQHF	TGTGCCAGCAGTTTGGAGGGTGCCGATAGCAATCAGCCCCAGCATTTT
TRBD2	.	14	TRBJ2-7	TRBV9	CASSGGGVAYEQYF	TGTGCCAGCAGCGGGGGAGGGGTCGCCTACGAGCAGTACTTC
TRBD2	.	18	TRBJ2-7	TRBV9	CASSPRGSGRGISYEQYF	TGTGCCAGCAGCCCTCGCGGTAGCGGGAGGGGAATCTCCTACGAGCAGTACTTC
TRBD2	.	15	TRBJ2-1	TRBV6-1	CASESLAGGSNEQFF	TGTGCCAGCGAATCCCTAGCGGGAGGGTCCAATGAGCAGTTCTTC
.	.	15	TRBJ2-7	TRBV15	CATSRDGLDSYEQYF	TGTGCCACCAGCAGAGATGGACTCGACTCCTACGAGCAGTACTTC
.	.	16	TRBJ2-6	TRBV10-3	CAIRAYVLSGANVLTF	TGTGCCATCAGAGCCTACGTCCTTTCTGGGGCCAACGTCCTGACTTTC
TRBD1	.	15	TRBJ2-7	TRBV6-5	CASSPGQGRFYEQYF	TGTGCCAGCAGTCCAGGACAGGGGAGGTTCTACGAGCAGTACTTC
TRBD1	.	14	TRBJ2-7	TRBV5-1	CASSWGQGAEEQYF	TGCGCCAGCAGCTGGGGACAGGGGGCGGAAGAGCAGTACTTC
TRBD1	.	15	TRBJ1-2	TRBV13	CASSFGTGGTYGYTF	TGTGCCAGCAGCTTCGGGACAGGGGGGACCTATGGCTACACCTTC
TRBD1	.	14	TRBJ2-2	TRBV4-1	CASSPDRGMGELFF	TGCGCCAGCAGCCCTGACAGGGGGATGGGGGAGCTGTTTTTT